This T cell receptor beta chain was documented in a study of cytomegalovirus exposure and HLA in healthy donors. About the study: The study's early data release held about 85 million unique TCRs from HLA-typed donors.

60 Vbeta and 13 Jbeta primers were used in PCR. Sequencing was performed with immunoSEQ multiplex PCR; in TCRdb, only in-frame clones are kept and a portion is missing. Of 140,000 or so clones detected, approximately 84% appear once; the ten largest clones hold roughly 10%. The study, taken as a whole, reports: Later on, an analysis tied 15,000 or so TCR beta sequences to HLA alleles at 0.05 false discovery rate. Rarity characterized most TCR sequences, yet some public TCRs appeared in many donors.

This clone showed up just once. Its cognate antigen is unknown. This receptor was taken from a woman aged 60-70 years in good health and CMV-seropositive. The sample comprised PBMCs.

CDR3 nucleotides: TGTGCCAGCAGCTTAGCCTCCCAGCCCCAGCATTTT. This gives the protein CASSLASQPQHF. The J gene is TRBJ1-5, the V gene TRBV7-9; D gene ambiguous. CDR1 and CDR2 from the germline V gene are SEHNR and FQNEAQ (reference sequence). This CDR3 has 12 residues. The V and J ends lost 0 bases and 7 bases respectively, with 4 bases between them.